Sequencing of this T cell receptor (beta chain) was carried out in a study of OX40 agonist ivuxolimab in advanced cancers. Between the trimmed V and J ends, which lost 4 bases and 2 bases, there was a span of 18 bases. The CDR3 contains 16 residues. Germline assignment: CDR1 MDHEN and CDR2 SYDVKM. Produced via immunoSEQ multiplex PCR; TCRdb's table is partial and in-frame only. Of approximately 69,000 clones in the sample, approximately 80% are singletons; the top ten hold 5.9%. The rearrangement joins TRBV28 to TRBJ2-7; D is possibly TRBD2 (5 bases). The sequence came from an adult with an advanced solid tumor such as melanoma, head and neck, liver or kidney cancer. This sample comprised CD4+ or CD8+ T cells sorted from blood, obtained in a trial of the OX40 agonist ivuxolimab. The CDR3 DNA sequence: TGTGCCAGCAGTTCCCCGAGCGGTAGGTCGACCTACGAGCAGTACTTC. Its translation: CASSSPSGRSTYEQYF. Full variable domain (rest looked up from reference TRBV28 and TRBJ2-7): DVKVTQSSRYLVKRTGEKVFLECVQDMDHENMFWYRQDPGLGLRLIYFSYDVKMKEKGDIPEGYSVSREKKERFSLILESASTNQTSMYLCASSSPSGRSTYEQYFGPGTRLTVT.